Listed below are T cell receptor beta chains from one sample, sequenced in a study of spatial heterogeneity in lung cancer. TCRdb reprocessed the 5' RACE reads via MiXCR and lists one record per CDR3 protein. Here the sample spans 3,000 to 4,000 distinct CDR3 sequences, approximately 40% being singletons. This sample comprised lung tumor tissue, obtained at surgery. These receptors were collected from a male donor with early-stage non-small cell lung cancer. CDR3s include the opening cysteine and the closing phenylalanine or tryptophan. A D gene is named only where the DNA matches it firmly. Where a row states a size, it is once, few, many or the class of an expanded clone; other rows omit it.

D: .
size: .
length: 13
V: TRBV28
J: TRBJ2-7
CDR3: CATTVQGSYEQYF
DNA: TGTGCCACTACGGTCCAGGGCAGTTACGAGCAGTACTTC

D: TRBD2
size: many
length: 16
V: TRBV6-2/TRBV6-3
J: TRBJ2-1
CDR3: CASSYSRVAGYNEQFF
DNA: TGTGCCAGCAGTTACTCGAGGGTAGCGGGCTACAATGAGCAGTTCTTC

D: .
size: .
length: 12
V: TRBV18
J: TRBJ2-7
CDR3: CASSINSGEQYF
DNA: TGTGCCAGCTCAATCAACTCCGGGGAGCAGTACTTC

D: .
size: medium-sized
length: 11
V: TRBV28
J: TRBJ2-1
CDR3: CASTFTNEQFF
DNA: TGTGCCAGCACCTTCACTAATGAGCAGTTCTTC

D: TRBD1
size: medium-sized
length: 17
V: TRBV5-1
J: TRBJ1-6
CDR3: CASSLEQGKHYNSPLHF
DNA: TGCGCCAGCAGCTTGGAACAGGGGAAACACTATAATTCACCCCTCCACTTT

D: .
size: .
length: 13
V: TRBV3-1
J: TRBJ2-1
CDR3: CASSHGVYNEQFF
DNA: TGTGCCAGCAGCCACGGGGTCTACAATGAGCAGTTCTTC

D: TRBD2
size: medium-sized
length: 14
V: TRBV5-1
J: TRBJ2-1
CDR3: CASSPGTRGNEQFF
DNA: TGCGCCAGCAGCCCAGGGACTAGGGGCAATGAGCAGTTCTTC

D: .
size: .
length: 15
V: TRBV9
J: TRBJ2-1
CDR3: CASRAEASSYNEQFF
DNA: TGTGCCAGCAGGGCGGAGGCGAGCTCCTACAATGAGCAGTTCTTC

D: .
size: .
length: 11
V: TRBV11-2
J: TRBJ2-7
CDR3: CASSTVYEQYF
DNA: TGTGCCAGCAGCACCGTCTACGAGCAGTACTTC

D: .
size: .
length: 12
V: TRBV4-2
J: TRBJ2-7
CDR3: CASSQEAYEQYF
DNA: TGTGCCAGCAGCCAAGAGGCATACGAGCAGTACTTC

D: TRBD2
size: medium-sized
length: 14
V: TRBV6-6
J: TRBJ2-1
CDR3: CASSFGRDYNEQFF
DNA: TGTGCCAGCAGTTTCGGGAGGGATTACAATGAGCAGTTCTTC

D: TRBD2
size: .
length: 14
V: TRBV20-1
J: TRBJ2-7
CDR3: CSASWRGTSDEQYF
DNA: TGCAGTGCTAGCTGGCGGGGGACTTCCGACGAGCAGTACTTC

D: .
size: .
length: 14
V: TRBV2
J: TRBJ2-5
CDR3: CASSNPGTQETQYF
DNA: TGTGCCAGCTCCAATCCAGGGACGCAAGAGACCCAGTACTTC

D: TRBD2
size: .
length: 14
V: TRBV20-1
J: TRBJ2-1
CDR3: CSAQTSGSRYEQFF
DNA: TGCAGTGCCCAGACTAGCGGGAGCAGATATGAGCAGTTCTTC

D: .
size: .
length: 16
V: TRBV3-1
J: TRBJ2-3
CDR3: CASSEESLAFTDTQYF
DNA: TGTGCCAGCAGCGAAGAGTCCCTAGCTTTCACAGATACGCAGTATTTT

D: .
size: .
length: 15
V: TRBV3-1
J: TRBJ2-3
CDR3: CASSQAGVRTDTQYF
DNA: TGTGCCAGCAGCCAAGCGGGGGTTCGCACAGATACGCAGTATTTT

D: TRBD1
size: medium-sized
length: 14
V: TRBV2
J: TRBJ1-3
CDR3: CARSTGDSGNTIYF
DNA: TGTGCCAGGAGTACAGGGGACTCTGGAAACACCATATATTTT

D: .
size: few
length: 14
V: TRBV7-9
J: TRBJ2-7
CDR3: CASSLAAGTYEQYF
DNA: TGTGCCAGCAGCTTAGCCGCGGGAACCTACGAGCAGTACTTC

D: .
size: many
length: 14
V: TRBV2
J: TRBJ2-2
CDR3: CASAGTTNTGELFF
DNA: TGTGCCAGTGCCGGGACGACGAACACCGGGGAGCTGTTTTTT

D: TRBD1
size: few
length: 15
V: TRBV12-3/TRBV12-4
J: TRBJ2-3
CDR3: CASSLQGQGTDTQYF
DNA: TGTGCCAGCAGTTTACAGGGACAGGGCACAGATACGCAGTATTTT

D: TRBD1
size: once
length: 16
V: TRBV18
J: TRBJ2-3
CDR3: CASSPGTGTYTDTQYF
DNA: TGTGCCAGCTCACCAGGGACAGGGACTTACACAGATACGCAGTATTTT

D: .
size: medium-sized
length: 14
V: TRBV7-3
J: TRBJ2-3
CDR3: CASSLSGSTDTQYF
DNA: TGTGCCAGCAGCCTTAGCGGCAGCACAGATACGCAGTATTTT

D: .
size: few
length: 12
V: TRBV12-3/TRBV12-4
J: TRBJ2-5
CDR3: CASSLTQETQYF
DNA: TGTGCCAGCAGTTTAACCCAAGAGACCCAGTACTTC

D: .
size: .
length: 13
V: TRBV27
J: TRBJ2-5
CDR3: CASSQTEQETQYF
DNA: TGTGCCAGCAGTCAGACAGAACAAGAGACCCAGTACTTC

D: .
size: .
length: 13
V: TRBV7-2
J: TRBJ2-7
CDR3: CASSISATYEQYF
DNA: TGTGCCAGCAGCATTAGCGCGACCTACGAGCAGTACTTC

D: .
size: .
length: 16
V: TRBV7-3
J: TRBJ2-2
CDR3: CASSPGGLGGTGELFF
DNA: TGTGCCAGCAGCCCTGGAGGACTTGGGGGCACCGGGGAGCTGTTTTTT

D: .
size: few
length: 14
V: TRBV7-8
J: TRBJ1-1
CDR3: CASSFSGRDTEAFF
DNA: TGTGCCAGCAGCTTCTCGGGGAGAGACACTGAAGCTTTCTTT

D: .
size: medium-sized
length: 15
V: TRBV7-6
J: TRBJ2-5
CDR3: CASSLAGSGFETQYF
DNA: TGTGCCAGCAGCTTAGCGGGGTCAGGGTTCGAGACCCAGTACTTC

D: .
size: .
length: 16
V: TRBV5-4
J: TRBJ1-2
CDR3: CASSLGYPDTDYGYTF
DNA: TGTGCCAGCAGCTTGGGGTATCCGGACACCGACTATGGCTACACCTTC

D: .
size: .
length: 15
V: TRBV11-2
J: TRBJ2-5
CDR3: CASSLNIRQQETQYF
DNA: TGTGCCAGCAGCTTAAACATCCGACAGCAAGAGACCCAGTACTTC

D: .
size: once
length: 15
V: TRBV5-1
J: TRBJ2-7
CDR3: CASRRQGDPSYEQYF
DNA: TGCGCCAGCAGGAGGCAAGGGGACCCCTCCTACGAGCAGTACTTC

D: .
size: .
length: 15
V: TRBV6-1
J: TRBJ2-1
CDR3: CASSEWRGAFDEQFF
DNA: TGTGCCAGCAGTGAATGGAGGGGGGCTTTCGATGAGCAGTTCTTC

D: .
size: medium-sized
length: 14
V: TRBV13
J: TRBJ1-2
CDR3: CASSLGGRNYGYTF
DNA: TGTGCCAGCAGCTTAGGGGGCAGGAACTATGGCTACACCTTC

D: .
size: .
length: 16
V: TRBV11-3
J: TRBJ2-1
CDR3: CASSLGGRGRHAEQFF
DNA: TGTGCCAGCAGCTTAGGGGGCAGGGGCCGTCATGCTGAGCAGTTCTTC

D: .
size: .
length: 13
V: TRBV5-1
J: TRBJ2-3
CDR3: CASSGGQRNTQYF
DNA: TGCGCCAGCAGCGGGGGACAAAGAAATACGCAGTATTTT

D: .
size: medium-sized
length: 15
V: TRBV11-2
J: TRBJ2-2
CDR3: CASSFGQINTGELFF
DNA: TGTGCCAGCAGCTTCGGACAGATCAACACCGGGGAGCTGTTTTTT

D: .
size: medium-sized
length: 15
V: TRBV12-3/TRBV12-4
J: TRBJ1-3
CDR3: CASSSRGMPGNTIYF
DNA: TGTGCCAGCAGTTCCCGGGGGATGCCTGGAAACACCATATATTTT

D: .
size: medium-sized
length: 14
V: TRBV5-4
J: TRBJ1-4
CDR3: CASSLFQGSAKLFF
DNA: TGTGCCAGCAGCTTGTTTCAGGGATCGGCAAAACTGTTTTTT

D: TRBD1
size: few
length: 14
V: TRBV6-5
J: TRBJ2-5
CDR3: CASSQGDREETQYF
DNA: TGTGCCAGCAGTCAAGGGGACAGGGAAGAGACCCAGTACTTC

D: .
size: few
length: 11
V: TRBV20-1
J: TRBJ2-5
CDR3: CSAVPQETQYF
DNA: TGCAGTGCTGTACCCCAAGAGACCCAGTACTTC

D: .
size: medium-sized
length: 13
V: TRBV7-8
J: TRBJ1-5
CDR3: CASSIQGNQPQHF
DNA: TGTGCCAGCTCGATCCAGGGGAATCAGCCCCAGCATTTT

D: TRBD2
size: few
length: 15
V: TRBV4-2
J: TRBJ2-7
CDR3: CASSPGLAGSYEQYF
DNA: TGTGCCAGCAGCCCCGGACTAGCGGGGAGCTACGAGCAGTACTTC

D: TRBD1
size: .
length: 15
V: TRBV6-5
J: TRBJ2-7
CDR3: CASSYGTVGVYEQYF
DNA: TGTGCCAGCAGTTACGGGACAGTAGGGGTCTACGAGCAGTACTTC

D: .
size: .
length: 14
V: TRBV5-1
J: TRBJ1-2
CDR3: CASSLQAALYGYTF
DNA: TGCGCCAGCAGCTTGCAGGCAGCGCTCTATGGCTACACCTTC

D: .
size: large
length: 14
V: TRBV20-1
J: TRBJ2-1
CDR3: CSATPTYQYNEQFF
DNA: TGCAGTGCTACCCCAACCTACCAATACAATGAGCAGTTCTTC

D: .
size: .
length: 12
V: TRBV3-1
J: TRBJ2-7
CDR3: CASSQQGYEQYF
DNA: TGTGCCAGCAGCCAACAGGGCTACGAGCAGTACTTC

D: .
size: .
length: 15
V: TRBV7-6
J: TRBJ2-2
CDR3: CASSLGLSNTGELFF
DNA: TGTGCCAGCAGCTTAGGTCTCTCGAACACCGGGGAGCTGTTTTTT

D: .
size: medium-sized
length: 15
V: TRBV5-1
J: TRBJ2-2
CDR3: CASSLWTGGTGELFF
DNA: TGCGCCAGCAGCCTATGGACAGGAGGGACCGGGGAGCTGTTTTTT

D: TRBD1
size: .
length: 16
V: TRBV12-3/TRBV12-4
J: TRBJ2-1
CDR3: CASSTRRGTGNNEQFF
DNA: TGTGCCAGCAGTACTCGCCGGGGGACAGGGAACAATGAGCAGTTCTTC

D: TRBD1
size: .
length: 16
V: TRBV5-4
J: TRBJ1-1
CDR3: CASSSMGQRKDTEAFF
DNA: TGTGCCAGCAGCTCGATGGGACAGCGGAAGGACACTGAAGCTTTCTTT

D: TRBD1
size: few
length: 13
V: TRBV25-1
J: TRBJ2-3
CDR3: CAMGAGGLDTQYF
DNA: TGTGCCATGGGGGCAGGGGGCTTGGATACGCAGTATTTT

D: .
size: .
length: 13
V: TRBV11-3
J: TRBJ2-5
CDR3: CASSGGNQETQYF
DNA: TGTGCCAGCAGCGGCGGGAACCAAGAGACCCAGTACTTC

D: TRBD1
size: medium-sized
length: 15
V: TRBV7-6
J: TRBJ2-7
CDR3: CASTPGAGGLYEQYF
DNA: TGTGCCAGCACCCCGGGAGCAGGGGGCCTCTACGAGCAGTACTTC

D: TRBD2
size: few
length: 15
V: TRBV6-5
J: TRBJ2-1
CDR3: CASRLAGGSYNEQFF
DNA: TGTGCCAGCAGACTAGCGGGGGGCTCCTACAATGAGCAGTTCTTC

D: .
size: medium-sized
length: 14
V: TRBV4-1
J: TRBJ2-6
CDR3: CASSQVGEANVLTF
DNA: TGCGCCAGCAGCCAAGTTGGGGAGGCCAACGTCCTGACTTTC